Listed below are T cell receptor beta chains from one sample, sequenced in a study of T cell responses to AZD1222 COVID-19 vaccine. TCRdb's table, derived via immunoSEQ multiplex PCR, lists solely in-frame clones and lacks some. The table has around 160,000 clones, about 93% seen once; the top ten hold under 2%. The specimen comprised peripheral blood, sampled on day 0 of AZD1222 vaccination. The receptor source for this set is an adult in good health. The CDR3 runs from the conserved cysteine through the conserved F or W.

J	V	CDR3
TRBJ1-2	TRBV6-6	CASSYFQGARGYTF
TRBJ1-2	TRBV27	CASSRDRGYGYTF
TRBJ1-1	TRBV7-2	CASTPRWGRSTEAFF
TRBJ1-4	TRBV7-6	CASSLEADNEKLFF
TRBJ2-7	TRBV6-6	CASSTDSPMSYEQYF
TRBJ2-1	TRBV29-1	CSVDLISGSSDEQFF
TRBJ1-2	TRBV5-1	CASSPVGTGKDGYTF
TRBJ1-1	TRBV7-9	CASSLSPPGTEAFF
TRBJ2-3	TRBV5-8	CASSPGQGLDTQYF
TRBJ2-1	TRBV2	CASSANEQFF
TRBJ1-1	TRBV2	CASSARTVPAFF
TRBJ2-1	TRBV2	CASSMTAYNEQFF
TRBJ2-2	TRBV29-1	CSVEDPHGGTGELFF
TRBJ1-1	TRBV9	CASSVVSRQANTEAFF
TRBJ1-6	TRBV18	CASSPWDRVFQGNSPLHF
TRBJ2-1	TRBV13	CASSWGNEQFF
TRBJ1-1	TRBV6-2/TRBV6-3	CASSTLTGNTEAFF
TRBJ2-1	TRBV19	CASSVGLKGEQFF
TRBJ1-2	TRBV2	CASSNRATGVPGYTF
TRBJ2-3	TRBV6-2/TRBV6-3	CASSYPPGLGSDTQYF
TRBJ1-1	TRBV5-5	CASSSDSLTEAFF
TRBJ1-1	TRBV18	CASSPPRALNTEAFF
TRBJ2-1	TRBV5-1	CASSSGTSGGADNEQFF
TRBJ2-7	TRBV7-9	CASSLGTSGSRYEQYF
TRBJ2-1	TRBV30	CAWSGGTKGTGTGNEQFF
TRBJ1-1	TRBV27	CASSLSSPAVNTEAFF
TRBJ2-1	TRBV15	CATSRERTSYNEQFF
TRBJ2-2	TRBV5-1	CASSSSGITGELFF
TRBJ2-7	TRBV2	CASGGQGILDEQYF
TRBJ1-4	TRBV21-1	CASLDRVGEKLFF